The 21 T cell receptor beta chains below all came from one sample that was sequenced in a study of PD-1 blockade in classical Hodgkin lymphoma. Sequencing used immunoSEQ multiplex PCR; TCRdb keeps in-frame clones, though not all of them. The sample has about 21,000 clones, roughly two thirds seen once. Relapses following autologous stem cell transplantation were seen in all patients, with brentuximab vedotin exposure varying. Sample: peripheral blood mononuclear cells (PBMCs), taken at baseline. These receptors originate from a human donor with classical Hodgkin lymphoma.

V gene TRBV6-6 combines with J gene TRBJ1-2, with D perhaps TRBD1 (5 bases). CDR1 is MNHNY, CDR2 SVGAGI, per germline (reference sequence). V was shortened by 8 bases and J by 4 bases, with 17 bases between the two germline ends. The CDR3 has 14 amino acids. The CDR3 loop reads CASGPRGHPYGYTF. The CDR3 nucleotides read TGTGCCAGCGGTCCTCGGGGCCACCCCTATGGCTACACCTTC.

CDR3 protein: CASSLMGRESWETQYF. For the CDR3, the DNA is TGTGCCAGCAGCTTAATGGGCCGGGAGTCCTGGGAGACCCAGTACTTC. This chain joins TRBV7-3 and TRBJ2-5; D might be TRBD2 (6 bases). Trimming removed 1 base from V and 5 bases from J, with 17 bases in between. There are 16 residues in the CDR3. Germline V gene data show CDR1 as SGHTA and CDR2 as FQGTGA.

This sequence joins TRBV7-3 and TRBJ2-7, with TRBD2 matching 14 bases. This CDR3 is built from 15 residues. Germline CDR1 reads SGHTA; CDR2 reads FQGTGA. V lost 5 bases to trimming and J lost 7 bases; unmatched junction nucleotides: 7. CDR3 coding DNA: TGTGCCAGCAGCCAGGGACTAGCGGGAGTCTCTGAGCAGTACTTC. It yields the protein CASSQGLAGVSEQYF. The full variable domain, completed using reference TRBV7-3 and TRBJ2-7, is GAGVSQTPSNKVTEKGKYVELRCDPISGHTALYWYRQSLGQGPEFLIYFQGTGAADDSGLPNDRFFAVRPEGSVSTLKIQRTERGDSAVYLCASSQGLAGVSEQYFGPGTRLTVT.

This clone was seen a single time. The rearrangement links TRBV28 to TRBJ2-5, with D perhaps TRBD2 (6 bases). The CDR3 has 13 residues. CDR1 is MDHEN and CDR2 is SYDVKM in the germline V gene. The V gene lost 6 bases and the J gene lost 3 bases, with 11 bases spanning the gap. CDR3 protein: CASRMGGEETQYF. CDR3 in DNA: TGTGCCAGCAGAATGGGGGGAGAAGAGACCCAGTACTTC.

The V call is TRBV7-9, the J call TRBJ2-3; 7 nucleotides match TRBD1. The germline gives CDR1 SEHNR, CDR2 FQNEAQ (reference sequence). The ends lost 1 base at V and 4 bases at J; junction bases unmatched: 2. There are 14 residues in the CDR3. The CDR3 region is CASSLVGGPDTQYF. The CDR3, as DNA: TGTGCCAGCAGCTTAGTAGGGGGCCCAGATACGCAGTATTTT.

The chain uses TRBV18 and TRBJ1-2; the match to TRBD1 covers 10 bases. The V gene's germline CDR1 is KGHSH and CDR2 LQKENI. This CDR3 contains 16 residues. V dropped 3 bases and J dropped 1; count of bases not matched to a gene: 5. The CDR3 nucleotides read TGTGCCAGCTCACCTACGGGACAGGGGTTTAACTATGGCTACACCTTC. As protein: CASSPTGQGFNYGYTF.

The rearrangement uses TRBV7-2 and TRBJ2-3; D gene uncertain. The ends were cut back, 8 bases at V and 3 bases at J, with 18 bases in the middle. Germline V CDR1 and CDR2: SGHTA, FQGNSA. This CDR3 region has 15 residues. CDR3 protein: CASCNTQAGTDTQYF. The CDR3 bases are TGTGCCAGCTGCAACACGCAGGCCGGGACAGATACGCAGTATTTT.

The chain employs TRBV29-1 and TRBJ2-1; D not certain. The germline CDR1 and CDR2 sequences are SQVTM and ANQGSEA. This CDR3 comprises 14 residues. Trimming left V 3 bases short and J 0 bases short, with 9 bases between. CDR3 region: CSVEPGLSYNEQFF. In nucleotides, the CDR3 is TGCAGCGTTGAGCCGGGCCTCTCCTACAATGAGCAGTTCTTC.

The chain joins TRBV9 to TRBJ2-5, with D tentatively TRBD2 (6 bases). Germline CDR1 reads SGDLS; CDR2 reads YYNGEE. Trimming removed 2 bases from V and 5 bases from J, with 13 bases in between. This CDR3 has 14 residues. The CDR3 is CASSVEGAGETQYF. Written as DNA, the CDR3 is TGTGCCAGCAGCGTGGAGGGCGCGGGGGAGACCCAGTACTTC.

This clone was found a few times. The gene calls are TRBV7-3 and TRBJ2-1; 8 bases line up with TRBD2. CDR3 length equals 15 residues. The germline V gene encodes CDR1 SGHTA and CDR2 FQGTGA. After removal of 2 bases from V and 2 bases from J, the junction contained 2 bases not matched to a gene. The CDR3 sequence is CASSLGTRTYNEQFF. In nucleotides, the CDR3 is TGTGCCAGCAGCTTAGGGACTAGGACCTACAATGAGCAGTTCTTC.

The rearrangement links TRBV19 to TRBJ2-1; D is unclear. Germline CDR1 and CDR2: LNHDA and SQIVND (reference sequence). The CDR3 totals 15 residues. Trimming shortened V by 3 bases and J by 4 bases, and 13 bases separated the two germline ends. The DNA for the CDR3 is TGTGCCAGTAGTATCAGGTCGGTACCATACAATGAGCAGTTCTTC. It encodes CASSIRSVPYNEQFF. Full variable domain (missing parts from reference TRBV19 and TRBJ2-1): DGGITQSPKYLFRKEGQNVTLSCEQNLNHDAMYWYRQDPGQGLRLIYYSQIVNDFQKGDIAEGYSVSREKKESFPLTVTSAQKNPTAFYLCASSIRSVPYNEQFFGPGTRLTVL.

The chain recombines TRBV5-5 with TRBJ1-5; 10 nucleotides line up with TRBD1. Germline trimming cut 8 bases from V and 5 bases from J; bases unmatched to any gene: 7. The CDR3 contains 14 residues. Germline CDR1 is SGHKS and CDR2 is YYEKEE (reference sequence). CDR3 in amino acids: CARSTDRGHQPQHF. CDR3 bases: TGTGCCAGAAGCACTGACAGGGGGCATCAGCCCCAGCATTTT.

The gene calls are TRBV18 and TRBJ2-7; 7 nucleotides align to TRBD1. This CDR3 comprises 15 residues. J was trimmed by 2 bases and V by 2 bases; bases with no gene match: 6. CDR1 is KGHSH, CDR2 LQKENI, per germline. The CDR3 DNA sequence: TGTGCCAGCTCACCAGACAGGGCCTTGACCTACGAGCAGTACTTC. This codes for CASSPDRALTYEQYF.

The chain employs TRBV7-9 and TRBJ2-7, with 14 bases lining up with TRBD2. Per germline, CDR1 SEHNR and CDR2 FQNEAQ (reference sequence). This CDR3 has 19 amino acids. Trimming took 5 bases from V and 0 from J; bases not matched to a gene: 12. The CDR3 reads CASSRGSGTSGGSSYEQYF. The CDR3 DNA follows: TGTGCCAGCAGCAGGGGGAGTGGGACTAGCGGGGGCAGCTCCTACGAGCAGTACTTC.

The chain uses TRBV10-3 and TRBJ2-7, with a tentative D call TRBD1 (5 bases). Germline CDR1 reads ENHRY; CDR2 reads SYGVKD. The CDR3 consists of 13 residues. V lost 4 bases, J lost 4 bases, and 11 bases lay in between. CDR3 DNA: TGTGCCATCAGTGGGCAGGGTGGTTACGAGCAGTACTTC. It translates to CAISGQGGYEQYF.

V and J are TRBV19 and TRBJ2-7, with TRBD1 matching 8 bases. J was trimmed by 2 bases and V by 6 bases; bases with no gene match: 9. The CDR3 covers 15 residues. Germline V gene data show CDR1 as LNHDA and CDR2 as SQIVND (reference sequence). The CDR3 is CASRPGQGKTYEQYF. For the CDR3, the DNA is TGTGCCAGTAGACCCGGACAGGGAAAAACCTACGAGCAGTACTTC. The full variable domain, completed using reference TRBV19 and TRBJ2-7, is DGGITQSPKYLFRKEGQNVTLSCEQNLNHDAMYWYRQDPGQGLRLIYYSQIVNDFQKGDIAEGYSVSREKKESFPLTVTSAQKNPTAFYLCASRPGQGKTYEQYFGPGTRLTVT.

The chain joins TRBV18 to TRBJ2-7, with 8 bases that match TRBD1. CDR3 length: 14 amino acids. With V trimmed by 3 bases and J by 7 bases, 8 bases remained unmatched. Germline assignment: CDR1 KGHSH and CDR2 LQKENI. Written as DNA, the CDR3 is TGTGCCAGCTCACCCGGGACAGGAGACGAGGAGCAGTACTTC. As protein: CASSPGTGDEEQYF.

This chain connects TRBV7-2 to TRBJ1-6; D ambiguous. V was clipped by 0 bases and J by 7 bases, with 4 bases between them. Germline lookup yields CDR1 SGHTA and CDR2 FQGNSA. This CDR3 has 13 amino acids. CDR3 bases: TGTGCCAGCAGCTTAGCAGGGAATTCACCCCTCCACTTT. Residues: CASSLAGNSPLHF.

The gene calls are TRBV5-1 and TRBJ1-5; D gene ambiguous. CDR3 length: 15 residues. The V gene lost 0 bases and the J gene lost 2 bases, with 9 bases spanning the gap. From germline, CDR1 is SGHRS and CDR2 YFSETQ. CDR3 residues: CASSLGVVGNQPQHF. DNA of the CDR3: TGCGCCAGCAGCTTGGGGGTGGTCGGCAATCAGCCCCAGCATTTT.

The chain has TRBV18 and TRBJ2-1; unclear D gene. Trimming stripped 1 base from V and 1 base from J, with 8 bases between. The germline CDR1 and CDR2 sequences are KGHSH and LQKENI. CDR3 length: 15 residues. The CDR3 spells CASSPLGLSYNEQFF. In DNA, the CDR3 is TGTGCCAGCTCACCACTTGGGTTGTCCTACAATGAGCAGTTCTTC. Combining the CDR3 with reference TRBV18 and TRBJ2-1 gives the whole variable domain NAGVMQNPRHLVRRRGQEARLRCSPMKGHSHVYWYRQLPEEGLKFMVYLQKENIIDESGMPKERFSAEFPKEGPSILRIQQVVRGDSAAYFCASSPLGLSYNEQFFGPGTRLTVL.

This clone has only a few counts. The chain carries TRBV11-2 and TRBJ2-5, with 12 positions matching TRBD1. Germline assignment: CDR1 SGHAT and CDR2 FQNNGV. This CDR3 comprises 15 residues. After removal of 6 bases from V and 4 bases from J, the junction contained 6 bases not matched to a gene. The CDR3 region has the DNA TGTGCCAGCAGAACCGGGACAGGGGGCATAGAGACCCAGTACTTC. Translated: CASRTGTGGIETQYF.